What follows describes a single T cell receptor beta chain. Its antigen is currently unknown. This sample was included in a study of beta chain features in type 1 diabetes. Study outcomes and limitations: The influence of HLA type on TCRB rearrangement stayed undetermined. There was a moderate but significant shortening of TCRB CDR3s in all four CD4+ subsets of Type 1 diabetes patients.

Expressed TCRB transcripts were sequenced because the isolated RNA had all been reverse transcribed beforehand. Sequencing used immunoSEQ multiplex PCR; TCRdb keeps in-frame clones, though not all of them. Of under 300,000 clones listed, 14% were seen once; the top ten hold approximately 0.018%. J lost 2 bases, V lost 4 bases, and 2 bases had no gene match. Germline loops: CDR1 SGHDT, CDR2 YYEEEE. The CDR3 loop spans 13 amino acids. The sequencing input was naive CD4+ T cells from blood. This clonotype was sampled from a man under 40 with type 1 diabetes. The rearrangement joins TRBV5-6 to TRBJ2-7; 8 nucleotides line up with TRBD1. Here the CDR3 DNA reads TGTGCCAGCAGCGTGACAGGGGCCTACGAGCAGTACTTC. Translated: CASSVTGAYEQYF. Full variable domain (outside the CDR3, taken from reference TRBV5-6 and TRBJ2-7): DAGVTQSPTHLIKTRGQQVTLRCSPKSGHDTVSWYQQALGQGPQFIFQYYEEEERQRGNFPDRFSGHQFPNYSSELNVNALLLGDSALYLCASSVTGAYEQYFGPGTRLTVT.